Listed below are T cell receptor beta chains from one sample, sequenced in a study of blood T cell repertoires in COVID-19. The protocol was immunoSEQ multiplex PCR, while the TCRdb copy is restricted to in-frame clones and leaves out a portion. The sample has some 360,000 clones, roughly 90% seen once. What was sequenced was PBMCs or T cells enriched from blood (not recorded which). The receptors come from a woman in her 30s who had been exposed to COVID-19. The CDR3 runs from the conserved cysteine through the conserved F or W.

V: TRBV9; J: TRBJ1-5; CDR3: CASSGGQNSNQPQHF
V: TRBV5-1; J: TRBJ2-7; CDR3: CASSWGTSGYYEQYF
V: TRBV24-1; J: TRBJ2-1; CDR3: CATSDLSGSTYNEQFF
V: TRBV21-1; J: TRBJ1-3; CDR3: CASSTHGTFGNTIYF
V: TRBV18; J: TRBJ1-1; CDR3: CASSPQQGAETEAFF
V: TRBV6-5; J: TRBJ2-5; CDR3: CAISFRGQGKTQYF
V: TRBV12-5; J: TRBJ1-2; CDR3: CASGFQPGQGEMGDGYTF
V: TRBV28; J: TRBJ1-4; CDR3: CASSLGTGNEKLFF
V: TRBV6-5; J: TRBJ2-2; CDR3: CASFRGQTGELFF
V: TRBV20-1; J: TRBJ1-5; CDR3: CSASMTGIPQHF
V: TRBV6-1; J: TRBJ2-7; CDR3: CASSEARGYEQYF
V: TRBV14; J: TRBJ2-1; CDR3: CASSQVSSGGPNNEQFF
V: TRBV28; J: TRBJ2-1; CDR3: CASIPAAGSYNEQFF
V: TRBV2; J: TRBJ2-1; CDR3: CASSDDRGNYNEQFF
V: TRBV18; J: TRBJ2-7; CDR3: CASSLRGLAGGPIRGQYF
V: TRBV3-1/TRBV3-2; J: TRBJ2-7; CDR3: CASSLAVRAYEQYF
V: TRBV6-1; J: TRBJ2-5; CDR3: CASSEPGGVETQYF
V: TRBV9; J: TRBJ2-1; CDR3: CASSALWDRITYNEQFF
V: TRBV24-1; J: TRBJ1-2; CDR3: CATSVNQANYGYTF
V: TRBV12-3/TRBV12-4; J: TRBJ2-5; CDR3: CASSLFSGETQYF
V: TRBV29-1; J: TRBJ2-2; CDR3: CSVTVGSASGELFF
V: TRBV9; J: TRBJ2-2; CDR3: CASSVEAGGPGTGELFF
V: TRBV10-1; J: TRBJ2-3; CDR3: CASSGSGSTDTQYF
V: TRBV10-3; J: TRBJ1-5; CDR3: CAIRRTGDNQPQHF
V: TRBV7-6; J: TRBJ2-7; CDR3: CASSLASVGSGYEQYF
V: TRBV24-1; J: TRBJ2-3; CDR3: CATSAYTDTQYF
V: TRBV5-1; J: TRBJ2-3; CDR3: CASRSTSASTDTQYF
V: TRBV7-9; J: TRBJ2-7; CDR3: CASNAGDPYEQYF
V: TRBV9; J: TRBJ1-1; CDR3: CASSDGMQGWTEAFF
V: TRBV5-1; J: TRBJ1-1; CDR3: CASSGTGVNTEAFF
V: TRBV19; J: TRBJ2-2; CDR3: CASYLAGGTGELFF
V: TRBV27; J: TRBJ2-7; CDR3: CASSIPGLAGSEQYF
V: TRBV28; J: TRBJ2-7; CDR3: CASSLPPPSGSAYEQYF
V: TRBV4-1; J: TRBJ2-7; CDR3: CASSKDRGVYEQYF
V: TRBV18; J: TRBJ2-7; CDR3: CASSPGREFHEQYF
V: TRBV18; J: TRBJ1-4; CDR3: CASSPDRFATNEKLFF
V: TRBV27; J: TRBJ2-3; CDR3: CASSLRRLDTQYF
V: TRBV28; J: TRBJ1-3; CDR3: CASTSSGNTIYF
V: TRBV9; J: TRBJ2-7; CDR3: CASSVGDSTSGITYEQYF
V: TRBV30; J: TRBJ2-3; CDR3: CAWTASTDTQYF
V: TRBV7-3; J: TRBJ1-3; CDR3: CASSLSGAGNTIYF
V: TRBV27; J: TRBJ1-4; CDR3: CASGRPGQGNEKLFF
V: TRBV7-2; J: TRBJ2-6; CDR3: CASSLGAGGPFSGANVLTF
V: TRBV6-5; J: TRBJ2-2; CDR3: CASSPGTANTGELFF
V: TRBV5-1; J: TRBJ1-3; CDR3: CASSGGGFSGNTIYF
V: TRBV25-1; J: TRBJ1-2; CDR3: CASSESRLAGGYTF
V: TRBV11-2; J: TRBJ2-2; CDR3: CASSRQGPNTGELFF
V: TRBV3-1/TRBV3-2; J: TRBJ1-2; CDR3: CASSHPARGQSYTF
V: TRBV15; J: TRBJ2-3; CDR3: CATSRGASGSRADTQYF
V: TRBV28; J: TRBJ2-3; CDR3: CASSYDARTGGSTDTQYF
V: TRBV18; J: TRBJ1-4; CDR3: CASSPPGIATNEKLFF
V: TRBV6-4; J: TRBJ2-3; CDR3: CASSDSIRTSGNRTDTQYF
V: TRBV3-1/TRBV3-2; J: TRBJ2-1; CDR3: CASSPTGYGDEQFF
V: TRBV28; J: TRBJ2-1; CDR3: CASSPQPGLAGPSSYNEQFF